This T cell receptor (beta chain) derives from a study of T cells in Graves' hyperthyroidism and ophthalmopathy. RNA transcripts gave rise to amplified TCR beta CDR3 regions. The HTBI primer set served for first-round RT-PCR of the TCR CDR3. One entry per CDR3 protein, called by TCRdb with MiXCR from the multiplex PCR reads. The sample lists over 300,000 distinct CDR3 sequences; 14% were seen once. It was 10 ml of fresh peripheral blood that supplied the PBMCs. CDR1 is DFQATT, CDR2 SNEGSKA, per germline (reference sequence). The CDR3 covers 14 residues. V was trimmed by 3 bases and J by 0 bases, leaving 8 bases between them. This clonotype was counted many times.

What was sequenced was blood. The sequence was obtained from a woman aged 60-75 years with Graves' hyperthyroidism. The chain is built from TRBV20-1 and TRBJ1-4; D uncertain. CDR3 protein: CSASGEATNEKLFF. The CDR3 DNA sequence: TGCAGTGCTAGCGGGGAGGCAACTAATGAAAAACTGTTTTTT.